This T cell receptor beta chain was recovered during a study of shared clonotypes between healthy human individuals. The V end lost 0 bases, the J end lost 0 bases, and 13 bases lay between the germline ends. The CDR3 loop spans 16 amino acids. Germline CDR1 reads SGHRS; CDR2 reads YFSETQ. Clones were read by immunoSEQ multiplex PCR, and TCRdb kept only the in-frame ones, dropping some. The repertoire holds some 580,000 clones, with about 98% as singletons. CD45RO negativity and positive selection for CCR7 defined naive CD8 cells, a population that excluded terminally differentiated effector memory CD45RA+ cells.

The sequencing sample was made of naive CD8+ T cells sorted from blood. This chain joins TRBV5-1 and TRBJ2-7; D uncertain. This clonotype was obtained from a man aged 25 to 45 in good health. For the CDR3, the DNA is TGCGCCAGCAGCTTGGAACCACCGTTGAGCTCCTACGAGCAGTACTTC. As protein: CASSLEPPLSSYEQYF.